This T cell receptor beta chain derives from a study of T and B cells in COVID-19 patients. Study information: In the active-infection cohort, 18 of 20 patients had comorbidities linked to unfavorable COVID-19 outcome. Overall study findings and caveats: CD4+, regulatory T cell, CD8+ and sorted SARS-CoV-2-responsive or tetramer+ T cells were not yet sequenced. At recovery TRB diversity and richness exceeded healthy donors, after highly clonal active COVID-19 repertoires.

This clonotype was counted between two and nine times. Its antigen is undetermined. The CDR3 length is 13 residues. The V gene's germline CDR1 is SGHNT and CDR2 YYREEE (reference sequence). The J segment lost 6 bases and the V segment lost 5 bases, leaving 7 bases of the junction unmatched. From blood, about 240-550 ng of genomic DNA served as TRB template. BIOMED2 TRB-A/B primer pools were used in multiplex TRB PCR. One entry per CDR3 protein, called by TCRdb with MiXCR from the multiplex PCR reads. The profile shows under 5,000 distinct CDR3 sequences, around 23% of them singletons. What was sequenced was blood. The receptor was derived from a human donor with active COVID-19. This chain links TRBV5-4 with TRBJ1-2; TRBD1 matches at 7 bases. The CDR3 DNA sequence: TGTGCCAGCAGTCTGAAGGGGGCGGATGGCTACACCTTC. The encoded protein is CASSLKGADGYTF.